What follows are 5 T cell receptor beta chains derived from one specimen sequenced in a study of blood T cell repertoires in COVID-19. Profiling relied on immunoSEQ multiplex PCR, and the TCRdb table lists in-frame clones only, not all of them. The sample shows roughly 250,000 clones, 82% of them seen only once. Specimen: peripheral blood. The receptors here all came from a woman aged 60-75 years with active or convalescent COVID-19.

The chain employs TRBV18 and TRBJ2-2; D may be TRBD1 (5 bases). CDR1 is KGHSH, CDR2 LQKENI, per germline. The CDR3 totals 13 residues. V lost 3 bases and J 5 bases, leaving 7 bases between the germline ends. This chain's CDR3 is CASSPQGTGELFF. In DNA, the CDR3 is TGTGCCAGCTCACCTCAGGGTACCGGGGAGCTGTTTTTT.

V usage is TRBV21-1 and J usage is TRBJ1-1; the table calls TRBD1, which could not be checked here. TRBV21-1 is flagged as a pseudogene. The CDR3 is 16 amino acids. CDR3 bases: TGTGCCAGCAGCAAGGGACAGGGATCGGAAAACACTGAAGCTTTCTTT. It yields the protein CASSKGQGSENTEAFF.

CDR3 coding DNA: TGCGCCAGCAGCTTTAACCCGGGACTAGAGGATAATGAGCAGTTCTTC. Translation gives CASSFNPGLEDNEQFF. The chain carries TRBV5-1 and TRBJ2-1, with 8 bases fitting TRBD2. The CDR3 has 16 residues. Germline V lookup: CDR1 SGHRS, CDR2 YFSETQ. V shed 2 bases and J 7 bases; nucleotides not matched to a gene: 11.

This chain connects TRBV14 to TRBJ1-2; unclear D gene. Trimming removed 6 bases from V and 0 bases from J, with 8 bases in between. From germline, CDR1 is SGHDN and CDR2 FVKESK. The CDR3 totals 13 residues. The CDR3 region is CASREGANYGYTF. DNA for the CDR3: TGTGCCAGCAGGGAAGGAGCTAACTATGGCTACACCTTC.

This chain links TRBV27 with TRBJ2-1, with TRBD2 identical over 15 bases. The CDR3 extends over 15 amino acids. CDR1 and CDR2 from the germline V gene are MNHEY and SMNVEV (reference sequence). V shed 5 bases, J shed 7 bases, and the junction held 3 bases outside the gene matches. The CDR3 DNA reads as TGTGCCAGCAGTCCGGGACTAGCGGGGGGTAATGAGCAGTTCTTC. Residues: CASSPGLAGGNEQFF.